The present TCR beta chain was sequenced within a study of early T cells in non-severe SARS-CoV-2 infection. This clonotype was detected a few times. The length of the CDR3 is 13 residues. V gave up 2 bases and J gave up 0 bases, with 8 bases separating them. Germline values: CDR1 GTSNPN, CDR2 SVGIG (reference sequence). Individual cDNA molecules each received unique molecular identifiers attached to them. TCRdb reprocessed the 5' RACE reads via MiXCR and lists one record per CDR3 protein. This repertoire shows fewer than 70,000 distinct CDR3 sequences, 4.6% found once; its top ten account for about 3.6%.

This chain uses TRBV30 with TRBJ2-7; D not certain. The sequence came from an adult who was a healthcare worker with PCR-confirmed SARS-CoV-2 infection or an uninfected control (not recorded which). The donor label of this sample is uncertain. This material consisted of whole blood, taken at baseline. The CDR3 spells CAWSWQTSYEQYF. In DNA form, the CDR3 reads TGTGCCTGGAGTTGGCAGACCTCCTACGAGCAGTACTTC.